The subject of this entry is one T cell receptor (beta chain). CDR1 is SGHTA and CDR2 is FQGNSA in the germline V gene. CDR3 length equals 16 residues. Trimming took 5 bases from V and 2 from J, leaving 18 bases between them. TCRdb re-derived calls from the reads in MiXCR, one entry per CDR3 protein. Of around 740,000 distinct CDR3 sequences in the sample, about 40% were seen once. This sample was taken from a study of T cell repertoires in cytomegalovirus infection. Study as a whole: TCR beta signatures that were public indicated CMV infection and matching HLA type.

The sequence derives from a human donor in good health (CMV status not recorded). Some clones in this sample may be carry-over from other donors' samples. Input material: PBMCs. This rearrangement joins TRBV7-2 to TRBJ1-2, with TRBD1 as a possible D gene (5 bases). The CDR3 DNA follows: TGTGCCAGCAGCCCCCGTTCGTGGGGGACGAACTATGGCTACACCTTC. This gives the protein CASSPRSWGTNYGYTF. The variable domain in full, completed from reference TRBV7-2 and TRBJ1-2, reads GAGVSQSPSNKVTEKGKDVELRCDPISGHTALYWYRQSLGQGLEFLIYFQGNSAPDKSGLPSDRFSAERTGGSVSTLTIQRTQQEDSAVYLCASSPRSWGTNYGYTFGSGTRLTVV.